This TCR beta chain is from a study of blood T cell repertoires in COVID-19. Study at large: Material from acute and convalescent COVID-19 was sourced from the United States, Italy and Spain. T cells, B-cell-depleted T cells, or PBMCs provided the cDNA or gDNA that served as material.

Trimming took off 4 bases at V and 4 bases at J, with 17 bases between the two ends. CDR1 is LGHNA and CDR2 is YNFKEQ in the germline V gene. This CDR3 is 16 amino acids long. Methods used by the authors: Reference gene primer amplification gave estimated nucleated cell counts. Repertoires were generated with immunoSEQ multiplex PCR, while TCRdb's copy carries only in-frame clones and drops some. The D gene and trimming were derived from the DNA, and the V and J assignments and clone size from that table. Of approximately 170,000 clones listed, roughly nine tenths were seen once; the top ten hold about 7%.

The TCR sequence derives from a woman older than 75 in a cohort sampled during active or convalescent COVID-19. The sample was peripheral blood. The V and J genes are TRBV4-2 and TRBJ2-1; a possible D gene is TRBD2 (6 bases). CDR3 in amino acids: CASSPETGLNYNEQFF. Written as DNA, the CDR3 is TGTGCCAGCAGCCCTGAGACGGGACTCAATTACAATGAGCAGTTCTTC.